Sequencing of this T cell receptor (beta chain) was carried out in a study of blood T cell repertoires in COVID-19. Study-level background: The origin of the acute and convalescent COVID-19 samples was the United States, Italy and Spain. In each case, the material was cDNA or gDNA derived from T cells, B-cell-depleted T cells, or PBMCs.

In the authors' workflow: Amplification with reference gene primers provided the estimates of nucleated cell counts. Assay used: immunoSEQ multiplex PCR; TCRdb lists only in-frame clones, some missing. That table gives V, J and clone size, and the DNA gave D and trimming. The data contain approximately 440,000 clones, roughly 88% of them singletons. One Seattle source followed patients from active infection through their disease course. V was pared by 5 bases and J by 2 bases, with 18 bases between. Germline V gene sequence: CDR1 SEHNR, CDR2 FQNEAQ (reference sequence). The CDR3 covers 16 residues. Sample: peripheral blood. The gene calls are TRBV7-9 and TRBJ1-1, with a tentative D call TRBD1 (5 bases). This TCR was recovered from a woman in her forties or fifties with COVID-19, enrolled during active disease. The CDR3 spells CASSPPGGALNTEAFF. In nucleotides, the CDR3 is TGTGCCAGCAGCCCCCCGGGGGGAGCCCTAAACACTGAAGCTTTCTTT.